Below are 22 T cell receptor beta chains sequenced from a single sample in a study of T-cell memory formation after mild COVID-19. TCRdb reprocessed the 5' RACE reads with MiXCR, giving one entry per CDR3 protein. Of under 250,000 distinct CDR3 sequences detected, 15% appear once; the ten largest clones hold less than 2.5%. The sample was PBMCs or a T cell subset sorted from them (not recorded which). Receptors originate from an adult woman who had mild COVID-19 (a few samples of this study predate the infection). Cell type and time point are not known.

This clonotype was found a few times. The chain uses TRBV5-5 and TRBJ1-6; D call uncertain. The germline V gene encodes CDR1 SGHKS and CDR2 YYEKEE (reference sequence). CDR3 length: 15 amino acids. The V end lost 4 bases, the J end lost 10 bases, and 18 bases lay between the germline ends. The CDR3 coding sequence is TGTGCCAGCAGCCCACCGGGGTCCGCCCCATCACCCCTCCACTTT. It codes for CASSPPGSAPSPLHF.

This clonotype has a handful of counts. The chain uses TRBV7-2 and TRBJ2-5, with D possibly TRBD2 on 7 matching bases. Germline CDR1 is SGHTA and CDR2 is FQGNSA. There are 15 residues in the CDR3. Deletions cut 1 base from V and 3 bases from J, with 12 bases between. CDR3 nucleotides: TGTGCCAGCAGCTTAGTGGGGGGGGCGGAAGAGACCCAGTACTTC. Translation gives CASSLVGGAEETQYF.

This chain connects TRBV11-3 to TRBJ2-7; D is uncertain. V dropped 6 bases and J dropped 5 bases, with 8 bases sitting between them. CDR1 and CDR2 from the germline V gene are SGHNT and YENEEA. The CDR3 covers 11 residues. The CDR3 nucleotides are TGTGCCAGCAGGGCAAGACACGAGCAGTACTTC. It yields the protein CASRARHEQYF.

This clonotype appeared a few times. The rearrangement joins TRBV20-1 to TRBJ2-3; TRBD2 is a possible D gene (5 bases). V was cut by 3 bases and J by 2 bases, with 18 bases left in between. Germline-derived CDR1 and CDR2 are DFQATT and SNEGSKA (reference sequence). This CDR3 comprises 16 residues. For the CDR3, the DNA is TGCAGTGCTAGCCCCGTACTAGAGCCCCACACAGATACGCAGTATTTT. It specifies CSASPVLEPHTDTQYF.

J is TRBJ2-7 and V is TRBV5-5; D remains unclear. The CDR3 has 13 residues. Trimming left V 4 bases short and J 2 bases short, with 10 bases between. CDR1 and CDR2 (germline): SGHKS, YYEKEE (reference sequence). The CDR3 region has the DNA TGTGCCAGCAGCCCGACATACCCCTACGAGCAGTACTTC. Encoded protein: CASSPTYPYEQYF.

The V call is TRBV11-2, the J call TRBJ2-1; a possible D gene is TRBD2 (6 bases). Germline lookup yields CDR1 SGHAT and CDR2 FQNNGV. V was pared by 1 base and J by 2 bases, with 12 bases between. The CDR3 loop spans 16 amino acids. The CDR3 loop reads CASSLAIAAAYNEQFF. The CDR3 nucleotides read TGTGCCAGCAGCTTAGCTATAGCGGCCGCCTACAATGAGCAGTTCTTC.

This clonotype has at least ten counts. J is TRBJ1-5 and V is TRBV18, with D unresolved. Trimming shortened V by 1 base and J by 5 bases, and 9 bases separated the two germline ends. The CDR3 runs 14 residues. Germline V lookup: CDR1 KGHSH, CDR2 LQKENI. The CDR3, as DNA: TGTGCCAGCTCACCACGGGAGCGGGATCAGCCCCAGCATTTT. Its protein is CASSPRERDQPQHF. Full variable domain (outside the CDR3, taken from reference TRBV18 and TRBJ1-5): NAGVMQNPRHLVRRRGQEARLRCSPMKGHSHVYWYRQLPEEGLKFMVYLQKENIIDESGMPKERFSAEFPKEGPSILRIQQVVRGDSAAYFCASSPRERDQPQHFGDGTRLSIL.

This clonotype was picked up a small number of times. The V call is TRBV10-3, the J call TRBJ2-7, with D maybe TRBD2 (7 bases). V was cut by 8 bases and J by 5 bases, with 22 bases left in between. The CDR3 spans 15 residues. Looked up from germline, CDR1 is ENHRY and CDR2 is SYGVKD. This CDR3 reads CAISTKGGGVDEQYF. The CDR3 DNA follows: TGTGCCATCTCGACGAAGGGAGGGGGTGTGGACGAGCAGTACTTC.

The V call is TRBV6-5, the J call TRBJ2-3; no clear D. Germline V gene lookup returns CDR1 MNHEY and CDR2 SVGAGI. This CDR3 is built from 15 residues. The ends were cut back, 6 bases at V and 2 bases at J, with 15 bases in the middle. The CDR3 bases are TGTGCCAGCAGCGCTAAGGGATGGTACACAGATACGCAGTATTTT. It codes for CASSAKGWYTDTQYF.

The chain recombines TRBV5-1 with TRBJ1-5, with TRBD1 as a possible D gene (5 bases). This CDR3 comprises 15 residues. Per the germline V gene, CDR1 is SGHRS and CDR2 is YFSETQ. Trimming removed 0 bases from V and 3 bases from J, with 10 bases in between. CDR3 in DNA: TGCGCCAGCAGCTTGGACGGGGGAGACAATCAGCCCCAGCATTTT. This gives the protein CASSLDGGDNQPQHF. The variable domain in full, with the rest retrieved from reference TRBV5-1 and TRBJ1-5, is KAGVTQTPRYLIKTRGQQVTLSCSPISGHRSVSWYQQTPGQGLQFLFEYFSETQRNKGNFPGRFSGRQFSNSRSEMNVSTLELGDSALYLCASSLDGGDNQPQHFGDGTRLSIL.

This clonotype was recorded a few times. The gene calls are TRBV29-1 and TRBJ1-1; D gene unclear. From germline, CDR1 is SQVTM and CDR2 ANQGSEA. This CDR3 is built from 14 residues. Between the trimmed V and J ends, which lost 1 base and 0 bases, there was a span of 9 bases. This CDR3 is CSVEVRALNTEAFF. CDR3 DNA: TGCAGCGTTGAAGTACGAGCGTTGAACACTGAAGCTTTCTTT.

This sequence joins TRBV20-1 and TRBJ2-7; 9 bases are shared with TRBD2. CDR3 size: 15 residues. Trimming took 3 bases from V and 7 from J; bases not matched to a gene: 13. Germline lookup yields CDR1 DFQATT and CDR2 SNEGSKA (reference sequence). The CDR3 nucleotides are TGCAGTGCTAGGGAGATAGCGGGAGATTGGGGAGAGCAGTACTTC. Protein: CSAREIAGDWGEQYF.

This chain connects TRBV24-1 to TRBJ2-3; the D is unclear. This CDR3 is built from 12 residues. V lost 9 bases and J lost 5, with 11 bases in between. The V gene's germline CDR1 is KGHDR and CDR2 SFDVKD. CDR3 DNA: TGTGCCACCGCAGGAGTAGGAGATACGCAGTATTTT. Its translation: CATAGVGDTQYF.

This chain uses TRBV5-1 with TRBJ2-7; the D call may be TRBD1 or TRBD2 (7 bases each). The V and J ends lost 4 bases and 5 bases respectively, with 19 bases between them. The CDR3 extends over 15 amino acids. Germline-derived CDR1 and CDR2 are SGHRS and YFSETQ. The CDR3 protein is CASSVGGTDGNEQYF. The CDR3 region has the DNA TGCGCCAGCAGCGTGGGGGGGACAGATGGCAACGAGCAGTACTTC.

This clonotype came up a few times. The gene calls are TRBV5-1 and TRBJ2-7, with 9 bases aligning to TRBD2. V was pared by 4 bases and J by 2 bases, with 13 bases of the junction left unmatched. The CDR3 is made up of 17 amino acids. CDR1 is SGHRS and CDR2 is YFSETQ in the germline V gene. CDR3 residues: CASSPGGLAGIAYEQYF. DNA of the CDR3: TGCGCCAGCAGCCCGGGGGGGCTAGCGGGAATTGCCTACGAGCAGTACTTC. Variable domain in full (rest from reference TRBV5-1 and TRBJ2-7): KAGVTQTPRYLIKTRGQQVTLSCSPISGHRSVSWYQQTPGQGLQFLFEYFSETQRNKGNFPGRFSGRQFSNSRSEMNVSTLELGDSALYLCASSPGGLAGIAYEQYFGPGTRLTVT.

V usage is TRBV29-1 and J usage is TRBJ1-1; D is ambiguous. The CDR3 spans 14 residues. CDR1 is SQVTM and CDR2 is ANQGSEA in the germline V gene. The V gene lost 1 base and the J gene lost 3 bases, with 12 bases spanning the gap. CDR3 sequence reads: CSVEASGWDTEAFF. For the CDR3, the DNA is TGCAGCGTTGAAGCGTCCGGATGGGACACTGAAGCTTTCTTT.

This clonotype appeared a few times. This chain links TRBV4-3 with TRBJ2-3, with TRBD2 identical over 9 bases. Germline CDR1 and CDR2: LGHNA and YSLEER. This CDR3 region has 17 residues. Losses at the gene ends were 3 bases for V and 5 bases for J; bases not matched to a gene: 12. CDR3 protein: CASSQGGLAGVIDTQYF. The CDR3 coding sequence is TGCGCCAGCAGCCAGGGGGGTTTAGCGGGAGTTATAGATACGCAGTATTTT.

V is TRBV11-2 and J is TRBJ2-3; D remains ambiguous. V lost 5 bases and J lost 6, with 18 bases in between. Germline CDR1 reads SGHAT; CDR2 reads FQNNGV. The CDR3 runs 15 residues. The CDR3 reads CASSGSWGSRDTQYF. The CDR3 DNA reads TGTGCCAGCAGCGGGTCCTGGGGATCAAGGGATACGCAGTATTTT.

This chain joins TRBV6-2 or TRBV6-3 and TRBJ2-1, with 9 nucleotides matching TRBD2. The CDR3 totals 15 residues. The germline gives CDR1 MNHEY, CDR2 SVGEGT. The J segment lost 6 bases and the V segment lost 6 bases, leaving 9 bases of the junction unmatched. The CDR3 DNA is TGTGCCAGCAGGTGGATAGCGGGAGTCCGCAATGAGCAGTTCTTC. Translating it yields CASRWIAGVRNEQFF.

The V gene is TRBV7-9, the J gene TRBJ2-1; 8 bases match TRBD2. Germline values: CDR1 SEHNR, CDR2 FQNEAQ (reference sequence). The CDR3 contains 17 residues. Germline trimming cut 5 bases from V and 0 bases from J; bases unmatched to any gene: 9. As DNA, the CDR3 is TGTGCCAGCAGCCCGCCACGGGGGGGAAGCTCCTACAATGAGCAGTTCTTC. Translated, it gives CASSPPRGGSSYNEQFF.

This clonotype was counted only a few times. V is TRBV24-1 and J is TRBJ2-7; D is unclear. The CDR3 runs 11 residues. V lost 5 bases to trimming and J lost 3 bases, with 4 bases between them. From germline, CDR1 is KGHDR and CDR2 SFDVKD. The CDR3 region is CATSAGYEQYF. The CDR3, as DNA: TGTGCCACCAGTGCCGGCTACGAGCAGTACTTC.

This clonotype was seen a handful of times. CDR3 DNA: TGCGCCAGCAGACCTCCTCCGGGACAGAACTACTATGGCTACACCTTC. This gives the protein CASRPPPGQNYYGYTF. The chain has TRBV4-1 and TRBJ1-2; the match to TRBD1 covers 7 bases. V was pared by 6 bases and J by 3 bases, with 13 bases of the junction left unmatched. The CDR3 loop spans 16 amino acids. Germline values: CDR1 MGHRA, CDR2 YSYEKL.